This TCR beta chain came from a study of monozygotic twins with cystic fibrosis. Study as a whole: Libraries were built from around 2.8 micrograms of fragmented DNA using about 15 PCR cycles. Findings and limits, study-wide: No link emerged between shared CDR3 counts and age, concordance or severity.

The V segment lost 0 bases and the J segment 2 bases; nucleotides outside the gene matches: 4. This CDR3 contains 15 residues. Germline V gene data show CDR1 as SQVTM and CDR2 as ANQGSEA. A remark on this clone: Its target is not known.

Only in-frame clones appear in the TCRdb table, and some are missing; sequencing was by immunoSEQ multiplex PCR. The sample consists of approximately 10,000 clones, around 98% of them appearing once. This TCR was sampled from a girl aged 2-10 years with cystic fibrosis. The chain recombines TRBV29-1 with TRBJ2-1, with TRBD1 identical over 7 bases. Sequenced: blood. The CDR3 DNA is TGCAGCGTTGAAGACCGGGACAGAACCTACAATGAGCAGTTCTTC. It translates to CSVEDRDRTYNEQFF.